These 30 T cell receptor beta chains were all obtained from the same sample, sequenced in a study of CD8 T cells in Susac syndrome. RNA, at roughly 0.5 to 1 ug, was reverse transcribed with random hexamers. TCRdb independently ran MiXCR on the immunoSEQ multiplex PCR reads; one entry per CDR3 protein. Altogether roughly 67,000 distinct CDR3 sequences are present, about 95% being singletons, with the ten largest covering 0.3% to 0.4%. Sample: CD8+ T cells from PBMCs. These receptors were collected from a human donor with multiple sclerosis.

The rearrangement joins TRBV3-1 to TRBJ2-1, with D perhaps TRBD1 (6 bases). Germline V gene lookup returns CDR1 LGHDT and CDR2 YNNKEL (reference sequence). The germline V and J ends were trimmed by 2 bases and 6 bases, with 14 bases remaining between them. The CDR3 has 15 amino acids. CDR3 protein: CASSQKGQSGNEQFF. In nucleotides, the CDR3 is TGTGCCAGCAGCCAAAAAGGACAGTCGGGCAATGAGCAGTTCTTC.

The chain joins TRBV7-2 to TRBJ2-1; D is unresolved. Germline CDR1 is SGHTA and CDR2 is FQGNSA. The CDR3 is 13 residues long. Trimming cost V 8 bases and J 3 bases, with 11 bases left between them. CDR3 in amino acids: CASVDPVYNEQFF. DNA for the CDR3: TGTGCCAGCGTAGACCCGGTCTACAATGAGCAGTTCTTC.

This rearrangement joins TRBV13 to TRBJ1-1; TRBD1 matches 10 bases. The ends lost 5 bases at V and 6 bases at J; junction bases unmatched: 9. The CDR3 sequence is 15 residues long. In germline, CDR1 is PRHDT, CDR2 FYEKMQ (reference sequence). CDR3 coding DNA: TGTGCCAGCAGCGGCCCGGGACAGGGGAAGGCTGAAGCTTTCTTT. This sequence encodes CASSGPGQGKAEAFF.

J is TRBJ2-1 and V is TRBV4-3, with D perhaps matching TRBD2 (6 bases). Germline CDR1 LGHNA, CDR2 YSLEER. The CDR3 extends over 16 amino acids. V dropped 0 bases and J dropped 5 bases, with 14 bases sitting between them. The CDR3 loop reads CASSQDGAGRNNEQFF. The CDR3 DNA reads TGCGCCAGCAGCCAAGATGGTGCGGGGAGAAACAATGAGCAGTTCTTC.

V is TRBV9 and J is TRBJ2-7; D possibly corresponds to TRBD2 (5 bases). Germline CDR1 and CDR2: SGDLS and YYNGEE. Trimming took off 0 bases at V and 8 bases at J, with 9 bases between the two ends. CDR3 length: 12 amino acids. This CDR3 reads CASSVVEGKQYF. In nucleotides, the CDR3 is TGTGCCAGCAGCGTAGTCGAGGGAAAGCAGTACTTC.

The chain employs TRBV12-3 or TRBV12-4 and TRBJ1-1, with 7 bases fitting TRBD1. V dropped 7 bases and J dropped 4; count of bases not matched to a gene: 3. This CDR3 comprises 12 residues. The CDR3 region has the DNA TGTGCCAGCACCCAGGGGGGCACTGAAGCTTTCTTT. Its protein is CASTQGGTEAFF.

Written as DNA, the CDR3 is TGTGCCAGCAGCTTCGGGACCGCACCCTTCCAAGAGACCCAGTACTTC. This translates into CASSFGTAPFQETQYF. The chain carries TRBV7-2 and TRBJ2-5; the D call may be TRBD1 or TRBD2 (5 bases each). The V end was cut by 3 bases, the J end by 1 base, with 15 bases between. This CDR3 spans 16 amino acids. Germline loops: CDR1 SGHTA, CDR2 FQGNSA.

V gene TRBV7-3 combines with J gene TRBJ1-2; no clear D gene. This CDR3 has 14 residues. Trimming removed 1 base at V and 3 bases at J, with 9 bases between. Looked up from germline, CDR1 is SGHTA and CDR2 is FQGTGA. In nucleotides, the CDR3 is TGTGCCAGCAGCTTAAAATCCAGCTACTATGGCTACACCTTC. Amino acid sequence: CASSLKSSYYGYTF.

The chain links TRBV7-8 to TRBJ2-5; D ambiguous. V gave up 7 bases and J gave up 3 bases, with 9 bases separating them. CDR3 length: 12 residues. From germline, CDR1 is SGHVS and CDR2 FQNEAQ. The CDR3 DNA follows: TGTGCCAGCAACTCCTATAAAGAGACCCAGTACTTC. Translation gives CASNSYKETQYF.

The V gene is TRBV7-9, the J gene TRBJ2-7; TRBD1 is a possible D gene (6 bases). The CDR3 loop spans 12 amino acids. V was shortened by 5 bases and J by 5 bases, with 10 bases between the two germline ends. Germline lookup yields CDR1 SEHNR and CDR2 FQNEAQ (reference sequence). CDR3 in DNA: TGTGCCAGCAGCCCTTACAGGGACGAGCAGTACTTC. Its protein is CASSPYRDEQYF.

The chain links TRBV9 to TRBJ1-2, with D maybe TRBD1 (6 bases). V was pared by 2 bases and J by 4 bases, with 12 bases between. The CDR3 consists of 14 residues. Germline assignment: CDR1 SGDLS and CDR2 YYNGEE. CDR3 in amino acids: CASSVAGQPYGYTF. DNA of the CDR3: TGTGCCAGCAGCGTTGCCGGACAGCCCTATGGCTACACCTTC.

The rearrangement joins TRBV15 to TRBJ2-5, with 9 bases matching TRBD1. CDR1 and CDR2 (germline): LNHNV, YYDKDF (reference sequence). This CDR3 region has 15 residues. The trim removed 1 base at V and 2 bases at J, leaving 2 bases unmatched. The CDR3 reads CATSRGDRVQETQYF. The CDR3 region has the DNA TGTGCCACCAGCAGAGGGGACAGGGTACAAGAGACCCAGTACTTC.

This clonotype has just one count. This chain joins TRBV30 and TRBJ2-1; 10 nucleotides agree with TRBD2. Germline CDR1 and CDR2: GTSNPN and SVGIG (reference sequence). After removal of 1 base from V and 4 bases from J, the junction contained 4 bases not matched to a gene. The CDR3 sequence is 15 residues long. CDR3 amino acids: CAWSDTSGTYNEQFF. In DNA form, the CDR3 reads TGTGCCTGGAGTGACACTAGCGGGACGTACAATGAGCAGTTCTTC.

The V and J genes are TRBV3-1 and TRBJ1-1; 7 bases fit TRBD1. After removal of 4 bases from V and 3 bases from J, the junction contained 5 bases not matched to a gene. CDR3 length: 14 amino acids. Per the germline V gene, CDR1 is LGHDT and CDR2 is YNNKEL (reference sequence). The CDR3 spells CASSLRGEYTEAFF. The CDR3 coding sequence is TGTGCCAGCAGCCTCAGGGGGGAGTACACTGAAGCTTTCTTT.

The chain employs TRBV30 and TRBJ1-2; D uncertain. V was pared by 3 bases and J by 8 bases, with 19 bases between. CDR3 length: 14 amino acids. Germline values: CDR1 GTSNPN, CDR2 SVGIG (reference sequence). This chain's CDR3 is CAWRDEERRKGYTF. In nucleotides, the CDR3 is TGTGCCTGGAGGGATGAGGAGCGTCGGAAGGGCTACACCTTC.

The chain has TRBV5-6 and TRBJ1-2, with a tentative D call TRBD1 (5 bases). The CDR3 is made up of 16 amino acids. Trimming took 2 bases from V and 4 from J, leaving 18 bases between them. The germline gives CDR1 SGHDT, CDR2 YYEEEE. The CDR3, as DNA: TGTGCCAGCAGCTTCAAACCGGGACTGAGAACCTATGGCTACACCTTC. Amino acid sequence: CASSFKPGLRTYGYTF.

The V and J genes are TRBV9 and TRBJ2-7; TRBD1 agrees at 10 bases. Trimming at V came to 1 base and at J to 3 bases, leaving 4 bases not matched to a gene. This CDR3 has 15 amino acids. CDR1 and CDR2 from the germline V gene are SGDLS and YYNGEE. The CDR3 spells CASSVRTGGRYEQYF. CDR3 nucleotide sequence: TGTGCCAGCAGCGTACGGACAGGGGGTCGCTACGAGCAGTACTTC.

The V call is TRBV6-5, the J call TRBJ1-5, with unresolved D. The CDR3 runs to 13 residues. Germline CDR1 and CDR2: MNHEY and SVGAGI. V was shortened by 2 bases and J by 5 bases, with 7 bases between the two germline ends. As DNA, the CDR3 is TGTGCCAGCAGTTACGGGTTTTATCAGCCCCAGCATTTT. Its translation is CASSYGFYQPQHF.

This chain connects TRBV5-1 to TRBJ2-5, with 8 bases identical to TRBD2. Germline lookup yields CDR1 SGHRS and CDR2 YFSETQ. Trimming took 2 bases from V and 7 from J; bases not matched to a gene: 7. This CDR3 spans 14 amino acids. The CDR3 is CASSFTGGPGTQYF. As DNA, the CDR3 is TGCGCCAGCAGCTTCACGGGAGGGCCGGGGACCCAGTACTTC.

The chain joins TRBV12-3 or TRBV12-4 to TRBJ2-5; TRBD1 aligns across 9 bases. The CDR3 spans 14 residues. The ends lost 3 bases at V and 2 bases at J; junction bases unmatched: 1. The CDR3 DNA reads TGTGCCAGCAGTTTTGGACAGGGGCAAGAGACCCAGTACTTC. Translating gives CASSFGQGQETQYF.

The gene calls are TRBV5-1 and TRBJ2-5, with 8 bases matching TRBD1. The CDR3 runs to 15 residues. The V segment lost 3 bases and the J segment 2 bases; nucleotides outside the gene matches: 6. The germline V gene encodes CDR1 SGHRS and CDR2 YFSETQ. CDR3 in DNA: TGCGCCAGCAGCTCGGGACAGGAGGAACAAGAGACCCAGTACTTC. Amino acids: CASSSGQEEQETQYF. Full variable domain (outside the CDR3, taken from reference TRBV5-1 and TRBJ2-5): KAGVTQTPRYLIKTRGQQVTLSCSPISGHRSVSWYQQTPGQGLQFLFEYFSETQRNKGNFPGRFSGRQFSNSRSEMNVSTLELGDSALYLCASSSGQEEQETQYFGPGTRLLVL.

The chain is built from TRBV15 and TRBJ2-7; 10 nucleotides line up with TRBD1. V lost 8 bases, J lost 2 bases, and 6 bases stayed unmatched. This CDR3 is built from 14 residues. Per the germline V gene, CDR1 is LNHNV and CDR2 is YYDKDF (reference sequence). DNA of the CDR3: TGTGCCACCGGGCCGGGACAGGGGCCCTACGAGCAGTACTTC. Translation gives CATGPGQGPYEQYF.

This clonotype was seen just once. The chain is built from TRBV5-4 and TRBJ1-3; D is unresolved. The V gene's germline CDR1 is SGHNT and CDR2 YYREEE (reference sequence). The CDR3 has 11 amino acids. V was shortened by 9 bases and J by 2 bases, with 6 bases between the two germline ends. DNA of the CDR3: TGTGCCACGGGTACTGGAAACACCATATATTTT. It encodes CATGTGNTIYF.

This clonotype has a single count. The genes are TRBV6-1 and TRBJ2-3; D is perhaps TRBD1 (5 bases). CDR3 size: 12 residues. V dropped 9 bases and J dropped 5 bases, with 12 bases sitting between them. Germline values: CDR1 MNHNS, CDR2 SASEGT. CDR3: CASQGVGDTQYF. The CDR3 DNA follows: TGTGCCAGTCAGGGTGTTGGAGATACGCAGTATTTT.

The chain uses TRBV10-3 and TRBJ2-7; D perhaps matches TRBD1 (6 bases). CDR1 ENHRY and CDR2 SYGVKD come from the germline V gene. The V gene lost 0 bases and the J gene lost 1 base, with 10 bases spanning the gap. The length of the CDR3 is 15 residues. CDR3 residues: CAISESRGRSYEQYF. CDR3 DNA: TGTGCCATCAGTGAGTCCAGGGGAAGGTCCTACGAGCAGTACTTC.

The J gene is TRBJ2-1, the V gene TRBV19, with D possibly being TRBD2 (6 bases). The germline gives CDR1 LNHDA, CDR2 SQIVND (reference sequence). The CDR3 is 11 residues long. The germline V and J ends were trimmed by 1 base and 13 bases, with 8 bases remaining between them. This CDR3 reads CASSIGGTQFF. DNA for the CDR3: TGTGCCAGTAGTATAGGTGGGACTCAGTTCTTC.

For the CDR3, the DNA is TGCGCCAGCAGCTTGGCTGGGGCGGAGACTACGAATGAGCAGTTCTTC. Translating it yields CASSLAGAETTNEQFF. This chain connects TRBV5-1 to TRBJ2-1, with D perhaps being TRBD1 or TRBD2 (5 bases each). Deletions cut 0 bases from V and 7 bases from J, with 17 bases between. CDR1 SGHRS and CDR2 YFSETQ come from the germline V gene. CDR3 length equals 16 residues. The full variable domain, completed using reference TRBV5-1 and TRBJ2-1, is KAGVTQTPRYLIKTRGQQVTLSCSPISGHRSVSWYQQTPGQGLQFLFEYFSETQRNKGNFPGRFSGRQFSNSRSEMNVSTLELGDSALYLCASSLAGAETTNEQFFGPGTRLTVL.

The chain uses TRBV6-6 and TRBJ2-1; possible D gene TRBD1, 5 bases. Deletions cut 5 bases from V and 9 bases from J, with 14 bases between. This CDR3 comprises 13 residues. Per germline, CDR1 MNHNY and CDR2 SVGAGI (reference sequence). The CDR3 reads CASSDNQGFEQFF. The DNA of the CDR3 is TGTGCCAGCAGTGATAACCAGGGATTTGAGCAGTTCTTC.

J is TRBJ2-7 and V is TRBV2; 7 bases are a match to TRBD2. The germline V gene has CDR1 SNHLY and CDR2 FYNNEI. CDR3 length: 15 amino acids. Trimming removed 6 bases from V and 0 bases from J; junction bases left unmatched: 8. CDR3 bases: TGTGCCAGCAGCCTCCGGCAGCGGGACTCCTACGAGCAGTACTTC. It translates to CASSLRQRDSYEQYF.

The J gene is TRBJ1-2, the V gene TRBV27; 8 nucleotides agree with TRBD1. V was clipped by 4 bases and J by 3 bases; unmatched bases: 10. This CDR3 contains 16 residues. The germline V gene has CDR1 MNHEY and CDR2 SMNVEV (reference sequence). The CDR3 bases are TGTGCCAGCAGTTCCTCTCTTCCGACAGGGGACTATGGCTACACCTTC. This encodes CASSSSLPTGDYGYTF.